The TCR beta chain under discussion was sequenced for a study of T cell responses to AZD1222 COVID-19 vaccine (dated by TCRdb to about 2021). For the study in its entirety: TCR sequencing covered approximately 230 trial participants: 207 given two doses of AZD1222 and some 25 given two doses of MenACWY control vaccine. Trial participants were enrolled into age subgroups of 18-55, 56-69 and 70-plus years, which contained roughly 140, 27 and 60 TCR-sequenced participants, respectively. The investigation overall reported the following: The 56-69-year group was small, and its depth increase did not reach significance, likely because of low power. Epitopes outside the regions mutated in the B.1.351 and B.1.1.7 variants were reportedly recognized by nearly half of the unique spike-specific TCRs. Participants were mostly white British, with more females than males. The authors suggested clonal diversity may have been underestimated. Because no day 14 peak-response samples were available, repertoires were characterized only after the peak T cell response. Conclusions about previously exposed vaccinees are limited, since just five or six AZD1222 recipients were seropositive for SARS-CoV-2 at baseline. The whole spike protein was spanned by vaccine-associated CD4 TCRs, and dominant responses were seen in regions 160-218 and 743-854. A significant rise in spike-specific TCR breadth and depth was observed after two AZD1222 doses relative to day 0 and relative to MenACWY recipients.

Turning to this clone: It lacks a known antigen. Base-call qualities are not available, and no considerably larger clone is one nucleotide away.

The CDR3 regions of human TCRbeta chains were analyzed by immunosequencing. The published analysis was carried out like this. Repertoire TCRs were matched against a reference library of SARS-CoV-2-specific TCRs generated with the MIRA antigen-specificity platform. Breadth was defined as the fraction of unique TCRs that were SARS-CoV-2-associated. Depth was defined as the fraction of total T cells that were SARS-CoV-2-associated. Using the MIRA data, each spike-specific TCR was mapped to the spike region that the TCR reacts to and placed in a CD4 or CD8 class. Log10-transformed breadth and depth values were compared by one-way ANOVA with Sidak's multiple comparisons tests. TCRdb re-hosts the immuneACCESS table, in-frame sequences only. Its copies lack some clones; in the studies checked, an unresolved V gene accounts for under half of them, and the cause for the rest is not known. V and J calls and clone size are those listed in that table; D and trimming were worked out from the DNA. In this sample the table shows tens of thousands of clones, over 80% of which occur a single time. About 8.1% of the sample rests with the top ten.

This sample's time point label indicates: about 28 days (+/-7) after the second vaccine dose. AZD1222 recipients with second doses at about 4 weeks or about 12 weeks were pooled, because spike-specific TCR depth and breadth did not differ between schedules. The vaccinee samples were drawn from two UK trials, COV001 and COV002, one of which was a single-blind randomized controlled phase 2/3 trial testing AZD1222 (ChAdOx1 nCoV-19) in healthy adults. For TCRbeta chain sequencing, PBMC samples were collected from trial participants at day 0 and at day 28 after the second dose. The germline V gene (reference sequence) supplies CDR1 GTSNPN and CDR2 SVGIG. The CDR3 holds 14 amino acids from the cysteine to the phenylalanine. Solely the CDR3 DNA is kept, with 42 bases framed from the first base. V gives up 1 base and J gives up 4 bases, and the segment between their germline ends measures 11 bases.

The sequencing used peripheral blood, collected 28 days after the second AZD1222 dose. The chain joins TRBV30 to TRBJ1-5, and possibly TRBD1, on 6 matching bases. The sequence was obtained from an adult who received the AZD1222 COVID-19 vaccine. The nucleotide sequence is TGTGCCTGGAGTGACGGGACACTAAATCAGCCCCAGCATTTT. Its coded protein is CAWSDGTLNQPQHF.